The rows below give T cell receptor beta chains drawn from one sample of a study of T cell responses to AZD1222 COVID-19 vaccine. Assay used: immunoSEQ multiplex PCR; TCRdb lists only in-frame clones, some missing. The table lists about 150,000 clones, 80% to 90% of them singletons. Sequences were derived from peripheral blood, sampled on day 0 of AZD1222 vaccination. These receptors came from an adult in good health. Both conserved end residues are part of each CDR3. The order of the fields is V gene, D gene, J gene, clone size, CDR3 protein, CDR3 DNA. D genes are given only for firm matches. The size field is filled for only some rows; it gives once, few, many or a size class.

v_gene: TRBV27
d_gene: TRBD1
j_gene: TRBJ1-1
abundance: NA
CDR3aa: CASEDNQGAVTEAFF
CDR3nt: TGTGCCAGCGAAGATAATCAGGGGGCCGTCACTGAAGCTTTCTTT

v_gene: TRBV19
d_gene: TRBD1
j_gene: TRBJ1-1
abundance: few
CDR3aa: CASSRQGGRNTEAFF
CDR3nt: TGTGCCAGTAGTAGACAGGGAGGGAGGAACACTGAAGCTTTCTTT

v_gene: TRBV19
d_gene: NA
j_gene: TRBJ2-1
abundance: NA
CDR3aa: CASSIVGRSAYNEQFF
CDR3nt: TGTGCCAGTAGTATCGTAGGGCGAAGCGCCTACAATGAGCAGTTCTTC

v_gene: TRBV20-1
d_gene: TRBD1
j_gene: TRBJ1-5
abundance: once
CDR3aa: CSASGTAYSNQPQHF
CDR3nt: TGCAGTGCTAGTGGGACAGCTTATAGCAATCAGCCCCAGCATTTT

v_gene: TRBV6-4
d_gene: TRBD1
j_gene: TRBJ2-3
abundance: few
CDR3aa: CASSDRGRRTDTQYF
CDR3nt: TGTGCCAGCAGTGACAGGGGGCGACGAACAGATACGCAGTATTTT

v_gene: TRBV18
d_gene: NA
j_gene: TRBJ1-1
abundance: NA
CDR3aa: CASSAGGASAEAFF
CDR3nt: TGTGCCAGCTCAGCGGGGGGCGCTTCCGCTGAAGCTTTCTTT

v_gene: TRBV4-1
d_gene: TRBD1
j_gene: TRBJ1-2
abundance: NA
CDR3aa: CASSQVVGGVNYGYTF
CDR3nt: TGCGCCAGCAGCCAAGTAGTAGGGGGCGTCAACTATGGCTACACCTTC

v_gene: TRBV29-1
d_gene: NA
j_gene: TRBJ2-1
abundance: NA
CDR3aa: CSVGGQEDNEQFF
CDR3nt: TGCAGCGTGGGGGGGCAGGAAGACAATGAGCAGTTCTTC

v_gene: TRBV3-1/TRBV3-2
d_gene: NA
j_gene: TRBJ1-4
abundance: NA
CDR3aa: CASSLQDLGEKLFF
CDR3nt: TGTGCCAGCTCCCTCCAGGACCTTGGTGAAAAACTGTTTTTT

v_gene: TRBV5-6
d_gene: TRBD2
j_gene: TRBJ2-3
abundance: NA
CDR3aa: CASSVERGEVTDTQYF
CDR3nt: TGTGCCAGCAGCGTGGAGCGGGGTGAGGTTACAGATACGCAGTATTTT

v_gene: TRBV18
d_gene: NA
j_gene: TRBJ1-1
abundance: NA
CDR3aa: CASSLGSTNTEAFF
CDR3nt: TGTGCCAGCTCACTAGGCAGTACTAACACTGAAGCTTTCTTT

v_gene: TRBV12-3/TRBV12-4
d_gene: TRBD1
j_gene: TRBJ1-1
abundance: few
CDR3aa: CASSLDRGTEAFF
CDR3nt: TGTGCCAGCAGTTTGGACAGGGGAACTGAAGCTTTCTTT

v_gene: TRBV18
d_gene: TRBD1
j_gene: TRBJ1-4
abundance: NA
CDR3aa: CASSPANRGGEKLFF
CDR3nt: TGTGCCAGCTCACCGGCGAACAGGGGAGGGGAAAAACTGTTTTTT

v_gene: TRBV29-1
d_gene: TRBD1
j_gene: TRBJ1-4
abundance: NA
CDR3aa: CSVEGDRTGGIEKLFF
CDR3nt: TGCAGCGTTGAAGGGGATCGGACAGGGGGCATTGAAAAACTGTTTTTT

v_gene: TRBV7-7
d_gene: TRBD2
j_gene: TRBJ2-3
abundance: NA
CDR3aa: CASSLYPSGGAGTDTQYF
CDR3nt: TGTGCTAGCAGCTTATACCCCAGCGGGGGGGCAGGTACAGATACGCAGTATTTT

v_gene: TRBV7-8
d_gene: NA
j_gene: TRBJ1-4
abundance: NA
CDR3aa: CASSPEGNEKLFF
CDR3nt: TGTGCCAGCAGCCCCGAGGGGAATGAAAAACTGTTTTTT

v_gene: TRBV7-9
d_gene: TRBD1
j_gene: TRBJ1-1
abundance: few
CDR3aa: CASSLAGGTGAEAFF
CDR3nt: TGTGCCAGCAGCTTAGCGGGAGGGACAGGAGCTGAAGCTTTCTTT

v_gene: TRBV2
d_gene: NA
j_gene: TRBJ2-5
abundance: NA
CDR3aa: CASSQDSEETQYF
CDR3nt: TGTGCCAGCAGTCAGGACAGCGAGGAGACCCAGTACTTC

v_gene: TRBV30
d_gene: NA
j_gene: TRBJ1-6
abundance: NA
CDR3aa: CAWSVLQGGNSPLHF
CDR3nt: TGTGCCTGGAGTGTACTACAGGGCGGGAATTCACCCCTCCACTTT

v_gene: TRBV6-1
d_gene: NA
j_gene: TRBJ1-5
abundance: once
CDR3aa: CASSERADSNQPQHF
CDR3nt: TGTGCCAGCAGTGAAAGGGCAGATAGCAATCAGCCCCAGCATTTT

v_gene: TRBV30
d_gene: NA
j_gene: TRBJ2-2
abundance: NA
CDR3aa: CAWRDRSNTGELFF
CDR3nt: TGTGCCTGGAGGGACAGATCGAACACCGGGGAGCTGTTTTTT

v_gene: TRBV5-1
d_gene: NA
j_gene: TRBJ1-2
abundance: NA
CDR3aa: CASSLAGTGYGYTF
CDR3nt: TGCGCCAGCAGCTTGGCCGGGACGGGCTATGGCTACACCTTC

v_gene: TRBV5-8
d_gene: TRBD1
j_gene: TRBJ2-3
abundance: once
CDR3aa: CASSTGGQGDTDTQYF
CDR3nt: TGTGCCAGCAGCACTGGGGGACAGGGGGACACAGATACGCAGTATTTT

v_gene: TRBV18
d_gene: TRBD2
j_gene: TRBJ2-5
abundance: once
CDR3aa: CASSRNSGGETQYF
CDR3nt: TGTGCCAGCTCACGGAATAGCGGGGGTGAGACCCAGTACTTC

v_gene: TRBV15
d_gene: NA
j_gene: TRBJ2-5
abundance: NA
CDR3aa: CATSKRGGQFQETQYF
CDR3nt: TGTGCCACCAGCAAACGTGGAGGACAGTTTCAGGAGACCCAGTACTTC

v_gene: TRBV7-3
d_gene: NA
j_gene: TRBJ2-5
abundance: NA
CDR3aa: CASSLDGFRETQYF
CDR3nt: TGTGCCAGCAGCTTAGATGGGTTTCGGGAGACCCAGTACTTC

v_gene: TRBV18
d_gene: TRBD1
j_gene: TRBJ1-6
abundance: NA
CDR3aa: CASSPRTGSSPLHF
CDR3nt: TGTGCCAGCTCACCTAGGACAGGGAGCTCACCCCTCCACTTT

v_gene: TRBV19
d_gene: NA
j_gene: TRBJ2-1
abundance: NA
CDR3aa: CASSSRDGDYNEQFF
CDR3nt: TGTGCCAGTAGTTCGAGGGACGGAGACTACAATGAGCAGTTCTTC

v_gene: TRBV5-8
d_gene: TRBD1
j_gene: TRBJ2-1
abundance: NA
CDR3aa: CASSSPGQGLFF
CDR3nt: TGTGCCAGCAGCTCTCCGGGACAGGGGCTATTCTTC

v_gene: TRBV7-9
d_gene: NA
j_gene: TRBJ2-5
abundance: NA
CDR3aa: CASSFGPGTYDQETQYF
CDR3nt: TGTGCCAGCAGCTTTGGCCCCGGGACCTATGACCAAGAGACCCAGTACTTC

v_gene: TRBV9
d_gene: NA
j_gene: TRBJ2-5
abundance: NA
CDR3aa: CASSVGDHRETQYF
CDR3nt: TGTGCCAGCAGCGTAGGAGACCACCGAGAGACCCAGTACTTC

v_gene: TRBV5-1
d_gene: TRBD1
j_gene: TRBJ1-2
abundance: NA
CDR3aa: CASSLIGGQGNYGYTF
CDR3nt: TGCGCCAGCAGCTTAATTGGGGGACAGGGGAACTATGGCTACACCTTC

v_gene: TRBV2
d_gene: NA
j_gene: TRBJ1-1
abundance: few
CDR3aa: CATGYTEAFF
CDR3nt: TGTGCCACCGGATACACTGAAGCTTTCTTT

v_gene: TRBV6-2/TRBV6-3
d_gene: TRBD1
j_gene: TRBJ2-3
abundance: many
CDR3aa: CASSYSRGTDTQYF
CDR3nt: TGTGCCAGCAGTTACAGCAGGGGGACAGATACGCAGTATTTT

v_gene: TRBV19
d_gene: TRBD2
j_gene: TRBJ2-2
abundance: NA
CDR3aa: CASSRLAGKNTGELFF
CDR3nt: TGTGCCAGTAGTAGGCTAGCGGGGAAGAACACCGGGGAGCTGTTTTTT

v_gene: TRBV5-1
d_gene: NA
j_gene: TRBJ1-1
abundance: NA
CDR3aa: CASSLLQGLGRNTEAFF
CDR3nt: TGCGCCAGCAGCCTCCTACAGGGACTCGGCCGAAACACTGAAGCTTTCTTT

v_gene: TRBV5-1
d_gene: NA
j_gene: TRBJ2-5
abundance: once
CDR3aa: CASSLTDWQETQYF
CDR3nt: TGCGCCAGCAGCTTGACGGACTGGCAAGAGACCCAGTACTTC

v_gene: TRBV7-9
d_gene: TRBD1
j_gene: TRBJ2-1
abundance: NA
CDR3aa: CASSLARTGDFDEQFF
CDR3nt: TGTGCCAGCAGCTTAGCGCGGACAGGGGATTTCGATGAGCAGTTCTTC

v_gene: TRBV2
d_gene: NA
j_gene: TRBJ2-3
abundance: NA
CDR3aa: CASSDEAVDTQYF
CDR3nt: TGTGCCAGCAGTGATGAGGCTGTAGATACGCAGTATTTT

v_gene: TRBV3-1/TRBV3-2
d_gene: NA
j_gene: TRBJ1-4
abundance: NA
CDR3aa: CASSQPGAATNEKLFF
CDR3nt: TGTGCCAGCAGCCAACCTGGAGCAGCAACTAATGAAAAACTGTTTTTT

v_gene: TRBV7-8
d_gene: NA
j_gene: TRBJ1-1
abundance: NA
CDR3aa: CASSLGAQSEAFF
CDR3nt: TGTGCCAGCAGCTTAGGGGCCCAGTCTGAAGCTTTCTTT

v_gene: TRBV7-2
d_gene: NA
j_gene: TRBJ1-4
abundance: NA
CDR3aa: CASSPLVLSNEKLFF
CDR3nt: TGTGCCAGCAGCCCCCTTGTTCTCTCTAATGAAAAACTGTTTTTT

v_gene: TRBV7-8
d_gene: NA
j_gene: TRBJ2-7
abundance: once
CDR3aa: CASSLAGHSEQYF
CDR3nt: TGTGCCAGCAGCTTAGCTGGGCACTCCGAGCAGTACTTC

v_gene: TRBV11-3
d_gene: TRBD1
j_gene: TRBJ1-5
abundance: NA
CDR3aa: CASDGGQGAQPQHF
CDR3nt: TGTGCCAGTGACGGCGGACAGGGGGCTCAGCCCCAGCATTTT

v_gene: TRBV7-9
d_gene: NA
j_gene: TRBJ1-3
abundance: NA
CDR3aa: CASSLITRSSGNTIYF
CDR3nt: TGTGCCAGCAGCTTAATAACCAGGTCTTCTGGAAACACCATATATTTT

v_gene: TRBV9
d_gene: NA
j_gene: TRBJ2-3
abundance: NA
CDR3aa: CASSASTVLDTQYF
CDR3nt: TGTGCCAGCAGCGCGAGCACCGTATTGGATACGCAGTATTTT

v_gene: TRBV5-6
d_gene: NA
j_gene: TRBJ1-2
abundance: NA
CDR3aa: CASSSDSYGYTF
CDR3nt: TGTGCCAGCAGCTCGGACAGCTATGGCTACACCTTC

v_gene: TRBV5-1
d_gene: NA
j_gene: TRBJ2-5
abundance: NA
CDR3aa: CASSLAGGETQYF
CDR3nt: TGCGCCAGCAGCTTGGCTGGGGGAGAGACCCAGTACTTC

v_gene: TRBV19
d_gene: NA
j_gene: TRBJ2-3
abundance: NA
CDR3aa: CASSIGLGSTDTQYF
CDR3nt: TGTGCCAGTAGTATAGGACTGGGGAGCACAGATACGCAGTATTTT

v_gene: TRBV6-6
d_gene: TRBD2
j_gene: TRBJ2-1
abundance: once
CDR3aa: CASSHSVGTSGVGYNEQFF
CDR3nt: TGTGCCAGCAGCCACTCGGTCGGGACTAGCGGGGTTGGTTACAATGAGCAGTTCTTC